This T cell receptor (beta chain) was sequenced in a study of blood T cell repertoires in COVID-19. Study at large: PBMCs, B-cell-depleted T cells, or T cells were the source of the cDNA or gDNA that made up the material.

Produced via immunoSEQ multiplex PCR; TCRdb's table is partial and in-frame only. The sample lists 200,000 to 250,000 clones, 70% to 85% occurring once. Specimen: PBMCs or T cells enriched from blood (not recorded which). The TCR sequence derives from a man aged 35 to 55 who had recovered from COVID-19.

In DNA, the CDR3 is TGTGCCAGTACCTTCTCCGGCGGAACTGAAGCTTTCTTT. This translates into CASTFSGGTEAFF. V and J are TRBV2 and TRBJ1-1; the D is unclear. With 9 bases removed from V and 5 bases from J, the gap between germline ends came to 16 bases. The CDR3 extends over 13 amino acids. In germline, CDR1 is SNHLY, CDR2 FYNNEI.